These T cell receptor beta chains were read from a single sample in a study of CD8+ T cells in alopecia areata. Repertoires were generated with immunoSEQ multiplex PCR, while TCRdb's copy carries only in-frame clones and drops some. The table includes about 64,000 clones, 40% to 55% detected once. The sequencing used CD8+ T cells sorted from blood, collected around week 37, from a patient treated with tofacitinib. These receptors all stem from a human donor with alopecia areata. The CDR3 runs from the conserved cysteine through the conserved F or W. The D gene is left open where the match is weak. Size values are once, few and many counts, or a class for expanded clones, and some rows have none.

- - TRBJ2-7 14 TRBV7-2 CASSSLGRGYEQYF TGTGCCAGCAGCTCCCTTGGCAGGGGCTACGAGCAGTACTTC
- - TRBJ2-7 16 TRBV9 CASSAAPDPRAYEQYF TGTGCCAGCAGCGCCGCCCCGGACCCCCGAGCCTACGAGCAGTACTTC
- - TRBJ1-1 15 TRBV15 CATSRDRGMSTEAFF TGTGCCACCAGCAGAGATCGGGGTATGAGCACTGAAGCTTTCTTT
- few TRBJ2-1 14 TRBV29-1 CSVVGVAGQNEQFF TGCAGCGTTGTAGGTGTCGCGGGACAGAATGAGCAGTTCTTC
- once TRBJ2-3 13 TRBV7-9 CASSESPRDTQYF TGTGCCAGCAGCGAGTCGCCCCGGGATACGCAGTATTTT
TRBD1 few TRBJ2-3 15 TRBV29-1 CSVYDRVKSPDTQYF TGCAGCGTTTATGACAGGGTCAAATCCCCAGATACGCAGTATTTT
TRBD2 many TRBJ2-1 14 TRBV6-5 CASSYGLEGNEQFF TGTGCCAGCAGTTACGGACTAGAAGGCAATGAGCAGTTCTTC
- - TRBJ1-2 13 TRBV6-1 CASSKPANYGYTF TGTGCCAGCAGTAAACCCGCTAACTATGGCTACACCTTC
TRBD2 few TRBJ2-7 17 TRBV28 CASSFGSQGLAGYEQYF TGTGCCAGCAGTTTTGGGAGCCAGGGACTAGCGGGCTACGAGCAGTACTTC
- few TRBJ2-6 15 TRBV29-1 CSVEGRGPGANVLTF TGCAGCGTTGAGGGGCGGGGCCCTGGGGCCAACGTCCTGACTTTC
TRBD1 - TRBJ2-6 17 TRBV27 CASSLRQGAYGANVLTF TGTGCCAGCAGTTTAAGACAGGGGGCTTATGGGGCCAACGTCCTGACTTTC
- - TRBJ1-1 14 TRBV9 CASSVVAGNTEAFF TGTGCCAGCAGCGTAGTCGCAGGGAACACTGAAGCTTTCTTT
- - TRBJ2-7 17 TRBV5-1 CASSQDRHATGLDEQYF TGCGCCAGCAGCCAAGACCGGCACGCAACAGGGTTAGACGAGCAGTACTTC
- - TRBJ2-1 10 TRBV29-1 CSAIYNEQFF TGCAGCGCAATCTACAATGAGCAGTTCTTC
- - TRBJ2-1 15 TRBV14 CASSQEGLAYNEQFF TGTGCCAGCAGCCAAGAAGGCCTAGCTTACAATGAGCAGTTCTTC
- - TRBJ2-1 14 TRBV27 CASGYRGAGDEQFF TGTGCCAGCGGCTACAGGGGAGCGGGAGATGAGCAGTTCTTC
TRBD1 - TRBJ2-1 14 TRBV5-1 CASRTGGGYNEQFF TGCGCCAGCAGGACAGGGGGCGGCTACAATGAGCAGTTCTTC
- - TRBJ2-6 13 TRBV30 CAWQGAGANVLTF TGTGCCTGGCAAGGGGCTGGGGCCAACGTCCTGACTTTC
- - TRBJ1-4 10 TRBV7-3 CAQRGEKLFF TGTGCCCAGCGCGGGGAAAAACTGTTTTTT
TRBD2 - TRBJ2-7 14 TRBV6-1 CASRPSGGPYEQYF TGTGCCAGCAGACCAAGCGGGGGACCCTACGAGCAGTACTTC
TRBD2 few TRBJ2-1 14 TRBV7-9 CASRTLREAGEQFF TGTGCCAGCAGAACCCTGCGGGAGGCCGGTGAGCAGTTCTTC
- - TRBJ2-1 15 TRBV19 CASSRGTRRGNEQFF TGTGCCAGTAGTAGGGGGACACGAAGGGGGAATGAGCAGTTCTTC
- - TRBJ1-5 12 TRBV19 CASQEANQPQHF TGTGCCAGCCAGGAGGCCAATCAGCCCCAGCATTTT
- - TRBJ1-1 12 TRBV9 CASSGDGTEAFF TGTGCCAGCAGCGGAGACGGGACAGAAGCTTTCTTT
TRBD1 - TRBJ1-2 15 TRBV11-2 CASSLGQGVYYGYTF TGTGCCAGCAGCTTAGGACAGGGTGTATACTATGGCTACACCTTC
- - TRBJ1-5 13 TRBV5-1 CASSLEGGQPQHF TGCGCCAGCAGCTTGGAGGGAGGTCAGCCCCAGCATTTT
- few TRBJ2-1 16 TRBV7-2 CASSFREYIRNNEQFF TGTGCCAGCAGCTTTCGAGAGTACATCCGGAACAATGAGCAGTTCTTC
- - TRBJ1-2 14 TRBV6-6 CASSSGRFNYGYTF TGTGCCAGCAGTTCCGGACGGTTTAACTATGGCTACACCTTC
- - TRBJ1-2 14 TRBV2 CASKAQGFNYGYTF TGTGCCAGCAAAGCACAGGGATTTAACTATGGCTACACCTTC
- few TRBJ2-6 16 TRBV15 CATSSGLGSGANVLTF TGTGCCACCAGCAGTGGCCTGGGGAGTGGGGCCAACGTCCTGACTTTC
- - TRBJ2-7 15 TRBV30 CAWSHRRGIDSEQYF TGTGCCTGGAGTCACCGTCGGGGCATTGATTCCGAGCAGTACTTC
- few TRBJ2-7 12 TRBV29-1 CSVNGLAYEQYF TGCAGCGTCAACGGATTAGCCTACGAGCAGTACTTC
- once TRBJ1-3 11 TRBV29-1 CSADSLNTIYF TGCAGCGCTGACAGCCTAAACACCATATATTTT